This T cell receptor (beta chain) was captured in a study of blood T cell repertoires in COVID-19. This clone has more than one count but fewer than ten. Individuals aged about 18 to 90 years were recruited from some 26 US areas. Each participant's cohort was designated according to participant-reported clinical history. The V and J ends lost 4 bases and 4 bases respectively, with 18 bases between them. The CDR3 loop spans 16 amino acids. Germline loops: CDR1 SGDLS, CDR2 YYNGEE. Per the study methods: Reference gene primer amplification gave estimated nucleated cell counts. Here immunoSEQ multiplex PCR was the method, and the copy in TCRdb shows in-frame clones only, minus some. The V and J calls and the clone size are those of that table, but D and trimming were determined from the DNA. The profile shows 140,000 to 150,000 clones, roughly 84% of them singletons.

The V gene is TRBV9, the J gene TRBJ2-1; D might be TRBD2 (6 bases). The source material was PBMCs or T cells enriched from blood (not recorded which). The receptor comes from a woman in her fifties or sixties who had been exposed to COVID-19. CDR3 coding DNA: TGTGCCAGCAGCCCCCGGGACTTAGGTGTATACAATGAGCAGTTCTTC. It translates to CASSPRDLGVYNEQFF.